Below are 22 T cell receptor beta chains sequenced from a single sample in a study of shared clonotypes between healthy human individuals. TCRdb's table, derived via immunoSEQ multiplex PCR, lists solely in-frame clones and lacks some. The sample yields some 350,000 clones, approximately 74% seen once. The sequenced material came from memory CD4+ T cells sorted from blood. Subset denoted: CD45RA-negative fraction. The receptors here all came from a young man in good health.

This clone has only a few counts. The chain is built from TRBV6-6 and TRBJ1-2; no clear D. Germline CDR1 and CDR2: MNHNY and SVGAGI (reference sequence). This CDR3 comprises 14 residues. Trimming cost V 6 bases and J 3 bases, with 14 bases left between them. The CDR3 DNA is TGTGCCAGCAGGCCAGGTCCTCGGGACTATGGCTACACCTTC. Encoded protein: CASRPGPRDYGYTF.

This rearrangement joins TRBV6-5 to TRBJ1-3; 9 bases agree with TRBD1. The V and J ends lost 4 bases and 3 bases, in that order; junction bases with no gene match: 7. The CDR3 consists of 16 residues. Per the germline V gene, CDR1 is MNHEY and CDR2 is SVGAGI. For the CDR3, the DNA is TGTGCCAGCAGTTCAGGGACAGGGAGGGGTGGAAACACCATATATTTT. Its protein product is CASSSGTGRGGNTIYF.

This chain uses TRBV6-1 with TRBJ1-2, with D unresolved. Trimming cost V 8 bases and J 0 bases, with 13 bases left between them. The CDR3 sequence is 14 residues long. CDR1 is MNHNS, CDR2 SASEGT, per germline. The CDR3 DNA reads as TGTGCCAGCTACATTATCAACTCTAACTATGGCTACACCTTC. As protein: CASYIINSNYGYTF.

The CDR3 DNA reads as TGCAGCGGGAAGGTACAGCAAGAGACCCAGTACTTC. It yields the protein CSGKVQQETQYF. V is TRBV29-1 and J is TRBJ2-5, with unresolved D. Looked up from germline, CDR1 is SQVTM and CDR2 is ANQGSEA. This CDR3 spans 12 amino acids. The V end was cut by 7 bases, the J end by 2 bases, with 11 bases between.

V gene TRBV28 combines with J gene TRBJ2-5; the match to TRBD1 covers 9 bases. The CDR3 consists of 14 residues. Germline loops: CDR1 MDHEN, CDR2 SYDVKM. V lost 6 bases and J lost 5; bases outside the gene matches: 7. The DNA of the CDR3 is TGTGCCAGCAGGGTACAGGGGGCGGGGGAGACCCAGTACTTC. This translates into CASRVQGAGETQYF. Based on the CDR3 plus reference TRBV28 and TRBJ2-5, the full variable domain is DVKVTQSSRYLVKRTGEKVFLECVQDMDHENMFWYRQDPGLGLRLIYFSYDVKMKEKGDIPEGYSVSREKKERFSLILESASTNQTSMYLCASRVQGAGETQYFGPGTRLLVL.

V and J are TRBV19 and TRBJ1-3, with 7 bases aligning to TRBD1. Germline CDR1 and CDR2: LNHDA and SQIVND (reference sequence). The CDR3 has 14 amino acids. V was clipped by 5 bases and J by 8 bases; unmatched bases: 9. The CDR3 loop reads CASSRTGGPDTIYF. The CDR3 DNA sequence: TGTGCCAGTAGTCGGACAGGAGGCCCGGACACCATATATTTT.

The DNA for the CDR3 is TGTGCCATTGGGGGCCCGTCTGGGACCGGGGAGCTGTTTTTT. Protein: CAIGGPSGTGELFF. The gene calls are TRBV6-6 and TRBJ2-2; a weak D match, TRBD1 (6 bases). The CDR3 totals 14 residues. The germline V gene encodes CDR1 MNHNY and CDR2 SVGAGI (reference sequence). V was trimmed by 10 bases and J by 5 bases, leaving 17 bases between them.

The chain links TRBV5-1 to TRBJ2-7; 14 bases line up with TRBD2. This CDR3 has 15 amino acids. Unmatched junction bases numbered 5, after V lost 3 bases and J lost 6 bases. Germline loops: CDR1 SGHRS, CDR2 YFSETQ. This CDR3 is CASSSTGTSGSEQYF. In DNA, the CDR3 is TGCGCCAGCAGCTCAACCGGGACTAGCGGGAGCGAGCAGTACTTC.

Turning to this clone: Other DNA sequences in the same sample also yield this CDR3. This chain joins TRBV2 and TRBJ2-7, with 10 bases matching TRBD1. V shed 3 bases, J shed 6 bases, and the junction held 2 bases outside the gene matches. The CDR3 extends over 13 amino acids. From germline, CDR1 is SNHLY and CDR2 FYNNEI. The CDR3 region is CASSEDRGGEQYF. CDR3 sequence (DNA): TGTGCCAGCAGTGAGGACAGGGGGGGCGAGCAGTACTTC.

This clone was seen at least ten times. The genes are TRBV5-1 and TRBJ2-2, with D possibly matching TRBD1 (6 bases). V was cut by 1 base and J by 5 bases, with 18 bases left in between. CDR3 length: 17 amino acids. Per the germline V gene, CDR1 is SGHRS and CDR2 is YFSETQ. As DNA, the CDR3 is TGCGCCAGCAGCTTGAATATCCTCGGGACAAAGACCGGGGAGCTGTTTTTT. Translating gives CASSLNILGTKTGELFF.

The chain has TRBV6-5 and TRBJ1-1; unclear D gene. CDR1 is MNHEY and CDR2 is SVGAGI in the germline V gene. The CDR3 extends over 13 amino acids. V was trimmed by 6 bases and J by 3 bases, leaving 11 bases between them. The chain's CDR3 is CASRFQTHTEAFF. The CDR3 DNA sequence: TGTGCCAGCAGGTTTCAGACGCACACTGAAGCTTTCTTT.

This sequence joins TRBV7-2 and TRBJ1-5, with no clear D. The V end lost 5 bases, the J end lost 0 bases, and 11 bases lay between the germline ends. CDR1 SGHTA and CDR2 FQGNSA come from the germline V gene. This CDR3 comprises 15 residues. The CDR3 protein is CASSPVANSNQPQHF. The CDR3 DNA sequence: TGTGCCAGCAGCCCGGTGGCTAATAGCAATCAGCCCCAGCATTTT.

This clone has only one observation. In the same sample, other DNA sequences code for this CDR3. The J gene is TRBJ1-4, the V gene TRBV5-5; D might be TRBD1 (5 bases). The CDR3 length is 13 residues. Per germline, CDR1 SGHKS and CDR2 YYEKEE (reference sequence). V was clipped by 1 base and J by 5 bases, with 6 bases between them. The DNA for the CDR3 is TGTGCCAGCAGCTTGTGGGGGAATGAAAAACTGTTTTTT. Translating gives CASSLWGNEKLFF.

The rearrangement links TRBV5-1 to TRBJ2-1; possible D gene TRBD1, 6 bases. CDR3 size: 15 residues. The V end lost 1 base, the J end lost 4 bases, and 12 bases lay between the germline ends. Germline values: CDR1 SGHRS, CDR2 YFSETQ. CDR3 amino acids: CASSLRGSQYNEQFF. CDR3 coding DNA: TGCGCCAGCAGCTTGAGGGGGTCCCAATACAATGAGCAGTTCTTC.

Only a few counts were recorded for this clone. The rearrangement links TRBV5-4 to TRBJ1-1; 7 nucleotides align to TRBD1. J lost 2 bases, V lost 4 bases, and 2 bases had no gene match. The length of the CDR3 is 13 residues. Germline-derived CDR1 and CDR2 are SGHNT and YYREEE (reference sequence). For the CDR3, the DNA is TGTGCCAGCAGCCGGGACAGTAACACTGAAGCTTTCTTT. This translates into CASSRDSNTEAFF. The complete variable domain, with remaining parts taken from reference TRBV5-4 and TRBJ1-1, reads ETGVTQSPTHLIKTRGQQVTLRCSSQSGHNTVSWYQQALGQGPQFIFQYYREEENGRGNFPPRFSGLQFPNYSSELNVNALELDDSALYLCASSRDSNTEAFFGQGTRLTVV.

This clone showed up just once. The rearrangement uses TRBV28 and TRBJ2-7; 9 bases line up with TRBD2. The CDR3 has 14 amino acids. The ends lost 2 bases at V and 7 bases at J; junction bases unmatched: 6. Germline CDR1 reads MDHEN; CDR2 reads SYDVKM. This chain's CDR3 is CASSLSGRFVEQYF. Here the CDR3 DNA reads TGTGCCAGCAGTTTAAGCGGGAGGTTTGTTGAGCAGTACTTC.

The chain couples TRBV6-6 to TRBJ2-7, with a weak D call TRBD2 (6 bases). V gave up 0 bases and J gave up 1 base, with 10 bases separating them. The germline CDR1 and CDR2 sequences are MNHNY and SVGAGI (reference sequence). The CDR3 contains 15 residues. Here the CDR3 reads CASSYSWEASYEQYF. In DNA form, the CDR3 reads TGTGCCAGCAGTTACTCTTGGGAGGCTTCCTACGAGCAGTACTTC.

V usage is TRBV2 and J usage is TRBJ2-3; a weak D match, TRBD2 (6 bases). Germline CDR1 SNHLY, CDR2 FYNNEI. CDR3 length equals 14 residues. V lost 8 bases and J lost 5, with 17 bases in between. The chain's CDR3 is CASGGRRVEDTQYF. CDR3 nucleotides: TGTGCCAGCGGGGGACGGAGGGTGGAAGATACGCAGTATTTT.

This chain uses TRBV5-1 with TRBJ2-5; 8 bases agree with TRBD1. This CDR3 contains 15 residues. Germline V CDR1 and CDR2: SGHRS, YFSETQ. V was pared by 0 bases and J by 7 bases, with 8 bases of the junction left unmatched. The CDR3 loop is CASSLGSQGAMTQYF. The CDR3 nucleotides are TGCGCCAGCAGCTTGGGGTCCCAGGGGGCCATGACCCAGTACTTC.

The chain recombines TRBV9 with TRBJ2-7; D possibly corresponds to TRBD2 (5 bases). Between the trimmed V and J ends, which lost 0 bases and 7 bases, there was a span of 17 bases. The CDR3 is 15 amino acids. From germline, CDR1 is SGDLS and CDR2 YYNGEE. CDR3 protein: CASSVDPMRGGEQYF. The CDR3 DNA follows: TGTGCCAGCAGCGTAGACCCGATGAGAGGAGGAGAGCAGTACTTC.

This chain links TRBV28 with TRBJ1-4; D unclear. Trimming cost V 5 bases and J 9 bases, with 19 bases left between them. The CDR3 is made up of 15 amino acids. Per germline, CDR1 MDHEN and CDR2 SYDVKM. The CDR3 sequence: CASSDRTGNRKKLFF. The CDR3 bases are TGTGCCAGCAGTGATAGAACGGGGAATAGGAAAAAACTGTTTTTT.

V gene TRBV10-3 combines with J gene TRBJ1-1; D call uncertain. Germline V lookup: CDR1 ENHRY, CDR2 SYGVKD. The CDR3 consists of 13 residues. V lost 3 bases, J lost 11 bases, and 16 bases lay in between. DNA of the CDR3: TGTGCCATCAGTGACGGCCTACTCCACGGGGCTTTCTTT. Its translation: CAISDGLLHGAFF.